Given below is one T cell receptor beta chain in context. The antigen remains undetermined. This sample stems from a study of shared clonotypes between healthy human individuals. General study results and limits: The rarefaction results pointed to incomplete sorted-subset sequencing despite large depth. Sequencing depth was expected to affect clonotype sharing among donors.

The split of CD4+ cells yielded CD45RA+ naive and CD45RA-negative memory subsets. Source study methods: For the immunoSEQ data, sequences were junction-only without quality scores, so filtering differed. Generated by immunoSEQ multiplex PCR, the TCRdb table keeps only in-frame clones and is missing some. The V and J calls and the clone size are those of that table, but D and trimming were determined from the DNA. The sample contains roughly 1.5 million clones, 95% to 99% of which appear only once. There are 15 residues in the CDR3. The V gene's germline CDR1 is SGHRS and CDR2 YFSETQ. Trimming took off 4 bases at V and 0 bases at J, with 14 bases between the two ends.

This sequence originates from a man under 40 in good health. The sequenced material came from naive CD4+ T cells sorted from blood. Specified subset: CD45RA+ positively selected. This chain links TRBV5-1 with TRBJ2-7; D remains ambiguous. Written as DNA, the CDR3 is TGCGCCAGCAGCGGTACCTTCGGCGGCTCCTACGAGCAGTACTTC. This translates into CASSGTFGGSYEQYF.